A selection of T cell receptor beta chains follows, all from one sample in a study of regulatory dendritic cells for organ transplantation. Profiled with immunoSEQ multiplex PCR; TCRdb holds only in-frame clones, not every one. The repertoire includes tens of thousands of clones, 85% to 95% of them detected once, and 0.095% to 0.14% sits in the top ten. Specimen: naive CD8+ T cells from blood. These receptors came from a human donor in good health. CDR3s include the opening cysteine and the closing phenylalanine or tryptophan. Each record gives: J gene, V gene, CDR3 protein.

J: TRBJ1-5; V: TRBV12-5; CDR3: CASGLALHQPQHF
J: TRBJ2-1; V: TRBV7-9; CDR3: CASSLPVRPYNEQFF
J: TRBJ1-2; V: TRBV7-9; CDR3: CASSGGWANYGYTF
J: TRBJ2-2; V: TRBV4-3; CDR3: CASSARAGELFF
J: TRBJ2-3; V: TRBV5-6; CDR3: CASSLSVADTQYF
J: TRBJ2-5; V: TRBV20-1; CDR3: CSGWGEIQYF
J: TRBJ2-7; V: TRBV2; CDR3: CASSGFQGRRNF
J: TRBJ1-2; V: TRBV6-5; CDR3: CASSYAQQGAYGYTF
J: TRBJ1-1; V: TRBV5-6; CDR3: CASSFTPMNTEAFF
J: TRBJ1-2; V: TRBV7-2; CDR3: CASSFPTTNYGYTF
J: TRBJ1-5; V: TRBV27; CDR3: CASSPGTNQPQHF
J: TRBJ2-7; V: TRBV28; CDR3: CASSFSSTYEQYF
J: TRBJ1-2; V: TRBV6-5; CDR3: CASGRGAGLRYGYTF
J: TRBJ2-7; V: TRBV9; CDR3: CASSVADGTYEQYF
J: TRBJ1-3; V: TRBV9; CDR3: CASSVRDRGSVGNTIYF
J: TRBJ2-2; V: TRBV4-3; CDR3: CASSQDRRSNTGELFF
J: -; V: TRBV4-1; CDR3: CASSREVAVFYEQYF
J: TRBJ1-5; V: TRBV18; CDR3: CASSLQTESNQPQHF
J: TRBJ2-5; V: TRBV5-4; CDR3: CASSLTSGGQETQYF
J: TRBJ1-2; V: TRBV5-1; CDR3: CASSLSDGGAPGYTF
J: TRBJ1-2; V: TRBV9; CDR3: CASSVGGGNYGYTF
J: TRBJ2-3; V: TRBV5-1; CDR3: CASSTGAVYTITQYF
J: TRBJ2-7; V: TRBV29-1; CDR3: CSVVQGGHEQYF
J: TRBJ1-1; V: TRBV29-1; CDR3: CSVGDSEAFF
J: TRBJ2-5; V: TRBV28; CDR3: CASSLDFGTQYF
J: TRBJ1-5; V: TRBV5-4; CDR3: CASRDGPGAQPQHF
J: TRBJ2-2; V: TRBV2; CDR3: CASMGTPGPTGELFF
J: TRBJ2-7; V: TRBV27; CDR3: CASSLAAGRYEQYF
J: TRBJ2-1; V: TRBV28; CDR3: CASSRRVAYNEQFF
J: TRBJ1-2; V: TRBV6-1; CDR3: CASSERRTGPFGGYTF
J: TRBJ2-1; V: TRBV29-1; CDR3: CSVEGRGNEQFF
J: TRBJ1-6; V: TRBV19; CDR3: CASSILPSGGNSPLHF
J: TRBJ1-1; V: TRBV28; CDR3: CASSAQVTAEAFF
J: TRBJ1-5; V: TRBV15; CDR3: CATSRDQQGSGNQPQHF
J: TRBJ2-7; V: TRBV30; CDR3: CAWSPSGALQYF
J: TRBJ1-4; V: TRBV4-1; CDR3: CASSQERLGPTNEKLFF
J: TRBJ2-7; V: TRBV28; CDR3: CASSSDRDRATYEQYF
J: TRBJ1-1; V: TRBV18; CDR3: CASSPDSSGAVMNTEAFF
J: TRBJ2-2; V: TRBV7-9; CDR3: CASSWGTGKPGELFF
J: TRBJ2-4; V: TRBV5-3; CDR3: CARSLGVTAKNIQYF
J: TRBJ2-7; V: TRBV7-8; CDR3: CASSLYKDYEQYF
J: TRBJ1-4; V: TRBV27; CDR3: CASSFWAGGEKLFF
J: TRBJ1-1; V: TRBV6-1; CDR3: CASRGPILMNTEAFF
J: TRBJ1-3; V: TRBV7-9; CDR3: CASSATGRHSGNTIYF
J: TRBJ2-7; V: TRBV2; CDR3: CARGRDRASYEQYF
J: TRBJ1-2; V: TRBV19; CDR3: CASSIQGPYGYTF
J: TRBJ2-7; V: TRBV2; CDR3: CASSDTYEQYF
J: TRBJ2-3; V: TRBV13; CDR3: CASSPRGTTGLDTQYF